This record concerns one T cell receptor beta chain sequence. What it recognizes is unknown. Only healthy Caucasians were enrolled as donors. This sample was included in a study of identical twins. General study points: Memory repertoires showed no such pattern, whereas abundant cord blood beta clonotypes carried fewer insertions.

TCRdb processed the 5' RACE reads anew with MiXCR; each CDR3 protein has one entry. The sample records roughly 350,000 distinct CDR3 sequences, more than 9% being singletons. This CDR3 contains 13 residues. V was clipped by 5 bases and J by 5 bases, with 13 bases between them. The same specimen was also included in a second study, on yellow fever vaccine responses in identical twins.

This sequence originates from a woman between 18 and 30 years old in good health. The chain links TRBV12-3 or TRBV12-4 to TRBJ2-7; maybe TRBD1 (6 bases). Sequenced material: CD8+ T cells sorted from blood. This chain's CDR3 is CASSGQGINEQYF. CDR3 coding DNA: TGTGCCAGCAGTGGGCAGGGGATCAACGAGCAGTACTTC.